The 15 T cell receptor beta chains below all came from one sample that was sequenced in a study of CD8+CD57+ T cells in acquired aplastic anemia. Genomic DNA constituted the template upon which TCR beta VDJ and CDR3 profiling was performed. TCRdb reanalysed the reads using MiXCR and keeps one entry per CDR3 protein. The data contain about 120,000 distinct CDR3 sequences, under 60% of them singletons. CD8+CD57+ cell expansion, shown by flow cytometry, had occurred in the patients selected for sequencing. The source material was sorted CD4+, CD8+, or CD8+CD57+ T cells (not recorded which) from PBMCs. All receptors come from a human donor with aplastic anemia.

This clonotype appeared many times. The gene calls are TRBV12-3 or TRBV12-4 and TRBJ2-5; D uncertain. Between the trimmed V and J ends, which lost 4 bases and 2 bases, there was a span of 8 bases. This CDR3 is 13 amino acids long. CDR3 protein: CASSSSHQETQYF. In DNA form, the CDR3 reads TGTGCCAGCAGTTCGAGTCATCAAGAGACCCAGTACTTC.

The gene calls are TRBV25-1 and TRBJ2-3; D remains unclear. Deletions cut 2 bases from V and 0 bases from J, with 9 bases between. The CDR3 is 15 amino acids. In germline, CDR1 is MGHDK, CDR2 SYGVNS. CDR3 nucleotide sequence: TGTGCCAGCAGTGAAAGCGCGTTCAGCACAGATACGCAGTATTTT. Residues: CASSESAFSTDTQYF.

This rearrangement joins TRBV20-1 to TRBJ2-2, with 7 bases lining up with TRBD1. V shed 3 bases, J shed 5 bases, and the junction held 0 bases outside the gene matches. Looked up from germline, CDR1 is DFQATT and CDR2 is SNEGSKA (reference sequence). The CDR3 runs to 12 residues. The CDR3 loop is CSARTGTGELFF. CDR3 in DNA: TGCAGTGCTAGGACAGGGACCGGGGAGCTGTTTTTT.

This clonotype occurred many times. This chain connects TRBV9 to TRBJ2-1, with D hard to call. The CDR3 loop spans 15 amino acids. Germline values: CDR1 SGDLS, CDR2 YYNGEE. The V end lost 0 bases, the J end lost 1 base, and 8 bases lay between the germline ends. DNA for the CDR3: TGTGCCAGCAGCGTAGCTCCCGGGTCCTACAATGAGCAGTTCTTC. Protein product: CASSVAPGSYNEQFF.

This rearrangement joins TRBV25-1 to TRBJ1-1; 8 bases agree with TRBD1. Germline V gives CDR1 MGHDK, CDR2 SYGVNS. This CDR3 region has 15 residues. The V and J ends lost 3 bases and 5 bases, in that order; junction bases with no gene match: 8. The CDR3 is CASSEFTGGRTEAFF. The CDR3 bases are TGTGCCAGCAGTGAGTTTACAGGGGGGCGAACTGAAGCTTTCTTT.

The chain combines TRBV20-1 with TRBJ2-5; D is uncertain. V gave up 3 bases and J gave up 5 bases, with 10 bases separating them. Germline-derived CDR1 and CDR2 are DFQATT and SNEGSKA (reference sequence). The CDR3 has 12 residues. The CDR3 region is CSASLGRETQYF. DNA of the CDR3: TGCAGTGCTAGTTTGGGTCGCGAGACCCAGTACTTC.

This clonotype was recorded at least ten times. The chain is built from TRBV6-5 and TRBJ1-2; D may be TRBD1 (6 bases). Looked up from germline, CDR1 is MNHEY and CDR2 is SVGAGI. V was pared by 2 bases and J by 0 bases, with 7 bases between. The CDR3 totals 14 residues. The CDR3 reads CASSYTGPNYGYTF. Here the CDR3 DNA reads TGTGCCAGCAGTTACACAGGGCCTAACTATGGCTACACCTTC.

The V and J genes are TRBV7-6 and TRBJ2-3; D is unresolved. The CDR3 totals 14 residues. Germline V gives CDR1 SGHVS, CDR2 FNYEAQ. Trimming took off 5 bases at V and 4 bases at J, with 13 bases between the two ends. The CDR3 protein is CASSPTRTADTQYF. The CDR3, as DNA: TGTGCCAGCAGCCCTACCCGAACGGCAGATACGCAGTATTTT. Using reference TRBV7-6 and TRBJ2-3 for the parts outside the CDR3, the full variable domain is GAGVSQSPRYKVTKRGQDVALRCDPISGHVSLYWYRQALGQGPEFLTYFNYEAQQDKSGLPNDRFSAERPEGSISTLTIQRTEQRDSAMYRCASSPTRTADTQYFGPGTRLTVL.

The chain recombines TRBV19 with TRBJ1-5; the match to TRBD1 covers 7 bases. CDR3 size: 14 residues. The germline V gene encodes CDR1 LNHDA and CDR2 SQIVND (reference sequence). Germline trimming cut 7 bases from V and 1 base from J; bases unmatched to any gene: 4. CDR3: CASNQGESNQPQHF. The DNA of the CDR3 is TGTGCCAGTAACCAGGGGGAAAGCAATCAGCCCCAGCATTTT.

CDR3 loop: CASSRDYRETQYF. As DNA, the CDR3 is TGTGCCAGCAGCCGGGACTATCGGGAGACCCAGTACTTC. V is TRBV12-3 or TRBV12-4 and J is TRBJ2-5; TRBD2 matches at 7 bases. With 6 bases clipped from V and 5 bases from J, the junction kept 6 bases outside the gene matches. This CDR3 spans 13 amino acids.

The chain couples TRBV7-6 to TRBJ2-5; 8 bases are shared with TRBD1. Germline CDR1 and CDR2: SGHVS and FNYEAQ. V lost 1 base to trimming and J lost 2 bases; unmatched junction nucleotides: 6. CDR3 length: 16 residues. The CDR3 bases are TGTGCCAGCAGCTTAGGTGCAGGGGGCAGGCAAGAGACCCAGTACTTC. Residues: CASSLGAGGRQETQYF.

CDR3 coding DNA: TGTGCCAGCGCCTCGAGGTCCACGGGCTCCTACGAGCAGTACTTC. Translated: CASASRSTGSYEQYF. This chain connects TRBV7-7 to TRBJ2-7; no clear D. The V gene's germline CDR1 is SSHAT and CDR2 FNYEAQ (reference sequence). The CDR3 covers 15 residues. With 8 bases removed from V and 0 bases from J, the gap between germline ends came to 17 bases.

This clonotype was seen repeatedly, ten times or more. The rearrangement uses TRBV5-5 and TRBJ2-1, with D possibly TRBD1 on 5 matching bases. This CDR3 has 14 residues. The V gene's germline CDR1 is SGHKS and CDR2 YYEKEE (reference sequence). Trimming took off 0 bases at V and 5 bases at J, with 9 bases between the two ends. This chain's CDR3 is CASSLVRADNEQFF. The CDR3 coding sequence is TGTGCCAGCAGCTTGGTCAGGGCGGACAATGAGCAGTTCTTC.

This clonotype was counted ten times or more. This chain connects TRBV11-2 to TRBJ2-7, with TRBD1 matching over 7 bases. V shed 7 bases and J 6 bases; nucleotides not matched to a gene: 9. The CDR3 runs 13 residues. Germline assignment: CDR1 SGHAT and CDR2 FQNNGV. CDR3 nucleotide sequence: TGTGCCAGCACAACAGGGGTTAGTATCGAGCAGTACTTC. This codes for CASTTGVSIEQYF.

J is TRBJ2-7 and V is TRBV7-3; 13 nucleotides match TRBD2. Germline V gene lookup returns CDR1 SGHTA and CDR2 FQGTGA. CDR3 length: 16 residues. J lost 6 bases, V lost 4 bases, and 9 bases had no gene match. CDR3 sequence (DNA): TGTGCCAGCAGCTCAGGACTAGCGGGAGACCGACGCGAGCAGTACTTC. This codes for CASSSGLAGDRREQYF. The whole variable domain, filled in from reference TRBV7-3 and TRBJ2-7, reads GAGVSQTPSNKVTEKGKYVELRCDPISGHTALYWYRQSLGQGPEFLIYFQGTGAADDSGLPNDRFFAVRPEGSVSTLKIQRTERGDSAVYLCASSSGLAGDRREQYFGPGTRLTVT.